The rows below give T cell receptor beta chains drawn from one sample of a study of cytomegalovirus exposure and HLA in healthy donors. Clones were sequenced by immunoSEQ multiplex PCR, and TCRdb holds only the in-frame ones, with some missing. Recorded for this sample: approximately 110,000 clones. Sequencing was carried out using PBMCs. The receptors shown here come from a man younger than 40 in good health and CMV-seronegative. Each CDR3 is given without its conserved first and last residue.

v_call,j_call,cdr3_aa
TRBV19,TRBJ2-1,ASSIPAGNEQF
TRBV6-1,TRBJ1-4,ASYLSSTNEKLF
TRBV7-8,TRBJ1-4,ASSFIGGELGEKLF
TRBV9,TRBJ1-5,ASSVATGQPQH
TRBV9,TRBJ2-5,ASSSGGQGQETQY
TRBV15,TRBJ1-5,ATSRPLGQGNQPQH
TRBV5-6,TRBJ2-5,ASSLGWAGWTQY
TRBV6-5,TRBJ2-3,ASSLGTSGDTQY
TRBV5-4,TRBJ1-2,ASSLFQGNGYT
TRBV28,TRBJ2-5,ASSIAGRETQY
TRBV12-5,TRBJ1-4,ASGLLRSSEDFGRKLF
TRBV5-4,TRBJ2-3,ASSYGLVADTQY
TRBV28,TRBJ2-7,ASSLPTVGTGNYEQY
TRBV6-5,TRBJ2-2,ASSRLPDRAGELF
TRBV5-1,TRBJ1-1,ASSLGLRS
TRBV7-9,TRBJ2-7,ASSLLGDEQY
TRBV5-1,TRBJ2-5,ASSLGGGAETQY
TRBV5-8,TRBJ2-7,ASSLASGGYEQY
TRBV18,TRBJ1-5,ASSPYRDNQPQH
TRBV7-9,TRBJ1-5,ASSSAGGNQPQH
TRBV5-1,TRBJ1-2,ASSYRETRGDYGYT
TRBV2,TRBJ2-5,ASSGGGAGTETQY
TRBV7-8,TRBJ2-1,ASSLLLHSEQF
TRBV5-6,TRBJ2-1,ASSLQPRTGSSYNEQF
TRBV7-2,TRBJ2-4,ASSFDRFKNIQY
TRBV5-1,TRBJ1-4,ASGTGGREKLF
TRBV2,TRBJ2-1,ASRGLAGGQSSYNEQF
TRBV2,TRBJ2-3,ASSGGQTSTDTQY
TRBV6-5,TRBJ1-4,ASSAPGGEFEKLF
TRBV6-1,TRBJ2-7,ASSEFRTGGGYEQY
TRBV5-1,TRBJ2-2,ASSLVAGNTGELF
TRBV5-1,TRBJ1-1,ASCLGGGSTEAF
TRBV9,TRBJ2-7,ASSPQTSGGYEQY
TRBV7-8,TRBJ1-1,ASSFFLPNTEAF
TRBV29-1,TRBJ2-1,SAPRGGDNEQF
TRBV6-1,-,ASSDRTSAYEQY
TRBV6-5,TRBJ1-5,ASSYVQNQPQH
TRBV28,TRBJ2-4,ASSSSTGQGVNIQY
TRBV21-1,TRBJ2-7,ASSLPGGGVPYEQY
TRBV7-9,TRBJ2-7,ASSSPDRTGGYEQY
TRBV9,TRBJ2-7,ASSEGADSYEQY
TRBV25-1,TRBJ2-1,ASARDFSYNEQF
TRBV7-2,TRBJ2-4,ASSLTGGLKNIQY
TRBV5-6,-,ASSSGWDSHSYEQY